This T cell receptor beta chain was recovered during a study of vaccination and CD4 T cells after COVID-19. Background on the study: Post-vaccine specimens were obtained a median about 70 days after dose two (range 14 to 241). The study, taken as a whole, reports: 304 of 307 vaccine-specific clones from convalescent patients were spike mono-reactive.

This CDR3 comprises 12 residues. Trimming pared 5 bases from V and 9 bases from J, leaving 11 bases between. Germline values: CDR1 MNHNS, CDR2 SASEGT. This sample's treatment: roughly ten-day PBMC culture with coronavirus spike peptide pools or control peptides (ViraFEST assay). The unexposed donor gave CD4+ T cells before the COVID-19 pandemic (2011-2018). By share of the sample, this clonotype is medium-sized. The antigen is unknown. The Oncomine TCR Beta short-read assay sequenced DNA from cultured CD4+ T cells. A single record per CDR3 protein comes from TCRdb applying MiXCR to the PCR reads. Altogether 6,400 or so distinct CDR3 sequences are present, about 27% being singletons, with the ten largest covering roughly 29%.

Material for sequencing was CD4+ T cells from blood, cultured in vitro. This rearrangement joins TRBV6-1 to TRBJ2-1; weak D call: TRBD2 (5 bases). This TCR derives from a human donor in good health. The CDR3 loop is CASSQDGGEQFF. The CDR3 bases are TGTGCCAGCAGTCAAGACGGAGGTGAGCAGTTCTTC.